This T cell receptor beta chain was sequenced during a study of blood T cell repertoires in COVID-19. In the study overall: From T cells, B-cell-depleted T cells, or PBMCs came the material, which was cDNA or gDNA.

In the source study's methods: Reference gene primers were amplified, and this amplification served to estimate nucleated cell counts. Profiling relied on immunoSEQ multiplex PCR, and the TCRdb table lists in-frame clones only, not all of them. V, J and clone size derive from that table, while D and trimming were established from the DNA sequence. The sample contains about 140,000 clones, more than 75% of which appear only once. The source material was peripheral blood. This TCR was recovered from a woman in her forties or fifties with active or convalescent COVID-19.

The CDR3 here is CASSPSGETNTGELFF. DNA of the CDR3: TGTGCCAGCTCACCATCGGGAGAAACGAACACCGGGGAGCTGTTTTTT. The chain couples TRBV18 to TRBJ2-2, with D possibly being TRBD2 (6 bases). V lost 2 bases to trimming and J lost 0 bases, with 10 bases between them. The germline V gene encodes CDR1 KGHSH and CDR2 LQKENI. CDR3 length: 16 residues.